Listed here are 8 T cell receptor beta chains from one sample, sequenced in a study of blood T cell repertoires in COVID-19. The repertoire was sequenced with immunoSEQ multiplex PCR; TCRdb's copy has only in-frame clones and lacks some. The repertoire has some 180,000 clones, more than 70% of them found once; the top ten carry roughly 19%. The sequencing input was peripheral blood. These receptors originate from a man over 45 with COVID-19, enrolled during active disease.

V gene TRBV19 combines with J gene TRBJ1-2; 10 nucleotides align to TRBD1. In germline, CDR1 is LNHDA, CDR2 SQIVND (reference sequence). V lost 7 bases, J lost 4 bases, and 9 bases stayed unmatched. This CDR3 comprises 15 residues. CDR3: CASTRQGARGYGYTF. In nucleotides, the CDR3 is TGTGCCAGTACTCGACAGGGGGCAAGGGGCTATGGCTACACCTTC.

This clone came up once. V is TRBV2 and J is TRBJ2-6; tentative D call: TRBD1 (5 bases). CDR1 SNHLY and CDR2 FYNNEI come from the germline V gene. The CDR3 sequence is 15 residues long. V lost 6 bases and J 1 base, leaving 10 bases between the germline ends. CDR3 bases: TGTGCCAGCAGAACCACAGGATCTGGGGCCAACGTCCTGACTTTC. It specifies CASRTTGSGANVLTF.

This clone has only a few counts. For the CDR3, the DNA is TGTGCTAGTGGTTTGGTCGCCTCGGGACAGCTCATGTATACGCAGTATTTT. This gives the protein CASGLVASGQLMYTQYF. The rearrangement links TRBV12-5 to TRBJ2-3; 7 positions agree with TRBD1. Trimming took 0 bases from V and 7 from J; bases not matched to a gene: 13. In germline, CDR1 is LGHNT, CDR2 FRNRAP. The length of the CDR3 is 17 residues.

In this sample, this clone turned up many times. The rearrangement joins TRBV4-3 to TRBJ2-2; D possibly corresponds to TRBD1 (5 bases). The CDR3 has 14 amino acids. Trimming pared 6 bases from V and 2 bases from J, leaving 10 bases between. CDR1 is LGHNA, CDR2 YSLEER, per germline. The CDR3 nucleotides are TGCGCCAGCAGACCAGGGCTAAACACCGGGGAGCTGTTTTTT. As protein: CASRPGLNTGELFF.

The chain joins TRBV28 to TRBJ1-2; TRBD1 is a possible D gene (5 bases). CDR3 length: 15 amino acids. Trimming removed 8 bases from V and 3 bases from J, with 19 bases in between. Germline V CDR1 and CDR2: MDHEN, SYDVKM. The CDR3 loop is CASVGTGAGDYGYTF. In DNA form, the CDR3 reads TGTGCCAGCGTCGGTACCGGGGCGGGAGACTATGGCTACACCTTC.

This clone was counted once. The CDR3 is CAWSHLAGEVEQFF. CDR3 nucleotides: TGTGCCTGGAGTCACCTAGCGGGAGAGGTTGAGCAGTTCTTC. The chain employs TRBV30 and TRBJ2-1; TRBD2 matches at 10 bases. This CDR3 has 14 amino acids. Trimming took 2 bases from V and 9 from J; bases not matched to a gene: 7. Germline V gives CDR1 GTSNPN, CDR2 SVGIG (reference sequence).

The rearrangement uses TRBV5-4 and TRBJ2-5, with TRBD2 matching over 10 bases. Germline assignment: CDR1 SGHNT and CDR2 YYREEE (reference sequence). The CDR3 is 15 amino acids. The V and J ends lost 3 bases and 5 bases, in that order; junction bases with no gene match: 7. The CDR3 DNA reads TGTGCCAGCAGCTCCCAAGCGGGGGGGAGGGAGACCCAGTACTTC. Translating gives CASSSQAGGRETQYF.

The chain has TRBV27 and TRBJ2-7, with D uncertain. V lost 3 bases and J 2 bases, leaving 8 bases between the germline ends. This CDR3 contains 13 residues. CDR1 is MNHEY and CDR2 is SMNVEV in the germline V gene (reference sequence). CDR3 nucleotide sequence: TGTGCCAGCAGTTTGTATGGAGCCTACGAGCAGTACTTC. This gives the protein CASSLYGAYEQYF.